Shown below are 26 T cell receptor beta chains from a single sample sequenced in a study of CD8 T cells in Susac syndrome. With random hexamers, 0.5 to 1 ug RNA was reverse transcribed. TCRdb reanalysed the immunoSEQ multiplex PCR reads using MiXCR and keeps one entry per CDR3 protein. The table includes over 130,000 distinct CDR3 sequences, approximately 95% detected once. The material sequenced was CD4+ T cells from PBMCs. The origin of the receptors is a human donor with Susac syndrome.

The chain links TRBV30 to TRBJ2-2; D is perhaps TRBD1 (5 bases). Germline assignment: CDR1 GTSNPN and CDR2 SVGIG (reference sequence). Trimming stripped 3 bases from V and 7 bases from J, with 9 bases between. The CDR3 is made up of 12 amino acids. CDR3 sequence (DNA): TGTGCCTGGAGGGATCAGGGCGGGGAGCTGTTTTTT. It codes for CAWRDQGGELFF.

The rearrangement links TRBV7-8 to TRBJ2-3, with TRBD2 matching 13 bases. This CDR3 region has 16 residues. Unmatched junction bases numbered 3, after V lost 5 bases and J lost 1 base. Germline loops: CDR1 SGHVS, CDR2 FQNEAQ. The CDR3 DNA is TGTGCCAGCAGCCCACTAGCGGGGGGGCGCACAGATACGCAGTATTTT. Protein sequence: CASSPLAGGRTDTQYF.

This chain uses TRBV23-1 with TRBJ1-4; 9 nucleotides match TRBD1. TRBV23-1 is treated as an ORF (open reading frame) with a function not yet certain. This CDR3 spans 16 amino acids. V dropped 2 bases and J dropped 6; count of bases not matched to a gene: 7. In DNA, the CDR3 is TGCGCCAGCAGTCAACTTACAGGGGGCTCGGATGAAAAACTGTTTTTT. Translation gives CASSQLTGGSDEKLFF.

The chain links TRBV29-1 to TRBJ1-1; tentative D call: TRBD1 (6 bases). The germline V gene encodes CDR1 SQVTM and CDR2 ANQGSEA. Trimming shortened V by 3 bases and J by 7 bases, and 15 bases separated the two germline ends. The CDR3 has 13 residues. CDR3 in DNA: TGCAGCGTTGAGGTGGACAGACTAGTTGAAGCTTTCTTT. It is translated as CSVEVDRLVEAFF.

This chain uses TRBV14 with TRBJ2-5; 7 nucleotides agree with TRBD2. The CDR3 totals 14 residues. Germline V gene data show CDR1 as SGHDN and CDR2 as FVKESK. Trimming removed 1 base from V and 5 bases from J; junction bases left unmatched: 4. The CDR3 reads CASSQGFSGETQYF. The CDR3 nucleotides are TGTGCCAGCAGCCAAGGATTTAGCGGGGAGACCCAGTACTTC. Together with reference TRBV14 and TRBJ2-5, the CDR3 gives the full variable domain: EAGVTQFPSHSVIEKGQTVTLRCDPISGHDNLYWYRRVMGKEIKFLLHFVKESKQDESGMPNNRFLAERTGGTYSTLKVQPAELEDSGVYFCASSQGFSGETQYFGPGTRLLVL.

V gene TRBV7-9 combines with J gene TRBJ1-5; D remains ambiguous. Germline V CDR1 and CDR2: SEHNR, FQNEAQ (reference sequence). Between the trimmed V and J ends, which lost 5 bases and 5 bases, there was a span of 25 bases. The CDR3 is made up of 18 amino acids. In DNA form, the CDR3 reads TGTGCCAGCAGCGAGGAAGGAGTGCCGGAACGGAACTATCAGCCCCAGCATTTT. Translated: CASSEEGVPERNYQPQHF.

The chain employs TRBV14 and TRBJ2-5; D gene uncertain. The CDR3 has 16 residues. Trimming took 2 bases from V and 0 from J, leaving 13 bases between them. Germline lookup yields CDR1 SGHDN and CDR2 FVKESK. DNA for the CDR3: TGTGCCAGCAGCCAACTAAAGTGGGAACACCAAGAGACCCAGTACTTC. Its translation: CASSQLKWEHQETQYF. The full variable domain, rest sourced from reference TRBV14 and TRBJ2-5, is EAGVTQFPSHSVIEKGQTVTLRCDPISGHDNLYWYRRVMGKEIKFLLHFVKESKQDESGMPNNRFLAERTGGTYSTLKVQPAELEDSGVYFCASSQLKWEHQETQYFGPGTRLLVL.

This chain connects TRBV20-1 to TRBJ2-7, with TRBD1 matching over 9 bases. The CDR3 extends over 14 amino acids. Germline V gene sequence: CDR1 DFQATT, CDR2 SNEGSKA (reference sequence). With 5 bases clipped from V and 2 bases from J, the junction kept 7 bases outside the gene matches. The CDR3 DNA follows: TGCAGTGCTTTAACCGGGACAGGGACCTACGAGCAGTACTTC. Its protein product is CSALTGTGTYEQYF.

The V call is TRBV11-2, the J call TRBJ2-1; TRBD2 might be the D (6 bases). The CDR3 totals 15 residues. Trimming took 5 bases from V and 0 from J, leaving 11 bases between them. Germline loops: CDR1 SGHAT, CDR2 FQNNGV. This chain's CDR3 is CASSRDLPSYNEQFF. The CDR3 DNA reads TGTGCCAGCAGCCGGGACTTACCCTCCTACAATGAGCAGTTCTTC.

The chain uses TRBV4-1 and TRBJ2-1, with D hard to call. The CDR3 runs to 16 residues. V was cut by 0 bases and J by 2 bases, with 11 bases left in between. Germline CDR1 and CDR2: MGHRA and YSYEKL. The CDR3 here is CASSQDRNGAYNEQFF. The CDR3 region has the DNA TGCGCCAGCAGCCAAGATCGCAACGGAGCCTACAATGAGCAGTTCTTC.

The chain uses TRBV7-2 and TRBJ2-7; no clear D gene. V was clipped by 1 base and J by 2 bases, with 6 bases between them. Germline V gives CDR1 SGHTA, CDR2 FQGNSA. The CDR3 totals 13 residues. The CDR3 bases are TGTGCCAGCAGCTTAGGCTACGCCTACGAGCAGTACTTC. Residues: CASSLGYAYEQYF. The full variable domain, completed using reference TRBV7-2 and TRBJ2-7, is GAGVSQSPSNKVTEKGKDVELRCDPISGHTALYWYRQSLGQGLEFLIYFQGNSAPDKSGLPSDRFSAERTGGSVSTLTIQRTQQEDSAVYLCASSLGYAYEQYFGPGTRLTVT.

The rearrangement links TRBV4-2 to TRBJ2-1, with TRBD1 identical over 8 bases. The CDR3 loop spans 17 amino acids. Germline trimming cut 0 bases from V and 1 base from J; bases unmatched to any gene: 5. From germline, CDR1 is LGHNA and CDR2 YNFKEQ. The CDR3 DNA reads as TGTGCCAGCAGCCAAGATCATCAGGGGGCTTCCTACAATGAGCAGTTCTTC. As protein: CASSQDHQGASYNEQFF.

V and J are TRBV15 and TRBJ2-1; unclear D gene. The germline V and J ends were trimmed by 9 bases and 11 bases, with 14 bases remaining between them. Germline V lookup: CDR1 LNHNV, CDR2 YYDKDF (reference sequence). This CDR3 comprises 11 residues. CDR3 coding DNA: TGTGCCACTACCCGTGGCCCACAGCAGTTCTTC. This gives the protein CATTRGPQQFF. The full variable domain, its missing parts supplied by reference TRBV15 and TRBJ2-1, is DAMVIQNPRYQVTQFGKPVTLSCSQTLNHNVMYWYQQKSSQAPKLLFHYYDKDFNNEADTPDNFQSRRPNTSFCFLDIRSPGLGDTAMYLCATTRGPQQFFGPGTRLTVL.

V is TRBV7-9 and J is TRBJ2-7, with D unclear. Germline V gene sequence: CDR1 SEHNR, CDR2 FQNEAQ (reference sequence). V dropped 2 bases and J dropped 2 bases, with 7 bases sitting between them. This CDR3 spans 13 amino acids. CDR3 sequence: CASSLSQTYEQYF. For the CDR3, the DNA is TGTGCCAGCAGCTTATCCCAAACCTACGAGCAGTACTTC. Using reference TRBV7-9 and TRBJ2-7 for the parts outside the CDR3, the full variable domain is DTGVSQNPRHKITKRGQNVTFRCDPISEHNRLYWYRQTLGQGPEFLTYFQNEAQLEKSRLLSDRFSAERPKGSFSTLEIQRTEQGDSAMYLCASSLSQTYEQYFGPGTRLTVT.

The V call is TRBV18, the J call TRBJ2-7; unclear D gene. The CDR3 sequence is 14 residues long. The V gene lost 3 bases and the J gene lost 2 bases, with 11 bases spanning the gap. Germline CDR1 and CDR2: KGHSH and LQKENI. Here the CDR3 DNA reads TGTGCCAGCTCACCCCAAGTCCGCCCCTACGAGCAGTACTTC. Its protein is CASSPQVRPYEQYF.

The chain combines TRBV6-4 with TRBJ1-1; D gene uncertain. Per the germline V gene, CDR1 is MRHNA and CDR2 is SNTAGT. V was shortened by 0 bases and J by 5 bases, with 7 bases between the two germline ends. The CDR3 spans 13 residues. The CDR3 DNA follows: TGTGCCAGCAGTGACTCCGAGGGAACTGAAGCTTTCTTT. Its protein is CASSDSEGTEAFF.

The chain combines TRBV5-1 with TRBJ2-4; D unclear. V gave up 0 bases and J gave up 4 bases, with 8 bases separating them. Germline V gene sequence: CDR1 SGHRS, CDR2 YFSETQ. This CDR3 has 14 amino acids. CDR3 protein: CASSLEHHKNIQYF. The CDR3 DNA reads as TGCGCCAGCAGCTTGGAACACCATAAAAACATTCAGTACTTC.

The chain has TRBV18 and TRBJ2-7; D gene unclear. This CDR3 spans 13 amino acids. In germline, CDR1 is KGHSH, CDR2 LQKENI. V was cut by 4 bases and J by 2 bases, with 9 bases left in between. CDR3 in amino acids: CASSRVPTYEQYF. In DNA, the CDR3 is TGTGCCAGCTCACGTGTACCAACCTACGAGCAGTACTTC.

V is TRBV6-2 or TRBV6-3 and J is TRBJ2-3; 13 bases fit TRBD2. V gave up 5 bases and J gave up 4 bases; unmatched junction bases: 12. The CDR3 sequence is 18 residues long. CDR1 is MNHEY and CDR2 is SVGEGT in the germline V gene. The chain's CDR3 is CASSRTSGSVRRPDTQYF. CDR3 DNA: TGTGCCAGCAGTCGGACTAGCGGGAGCGTCCGGAGGCCAGATACGCAGTATTTT.

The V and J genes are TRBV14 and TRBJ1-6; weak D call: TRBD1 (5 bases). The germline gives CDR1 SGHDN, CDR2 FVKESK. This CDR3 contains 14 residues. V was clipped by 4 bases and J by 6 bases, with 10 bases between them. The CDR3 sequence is CASSLVGGNSPLHF. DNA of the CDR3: TGTGCCAGCAGCCTTGTTGGGGGTAATTCACCCCTCCACTTT.

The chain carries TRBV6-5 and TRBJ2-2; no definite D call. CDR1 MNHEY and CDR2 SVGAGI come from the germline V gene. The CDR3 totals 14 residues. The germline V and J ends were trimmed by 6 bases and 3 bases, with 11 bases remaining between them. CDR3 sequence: CASSSTGDTGELFF. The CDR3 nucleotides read TGTGCCAGCAGCTCAACGGGTGACACCGGGGAGCTGTTTTTT.

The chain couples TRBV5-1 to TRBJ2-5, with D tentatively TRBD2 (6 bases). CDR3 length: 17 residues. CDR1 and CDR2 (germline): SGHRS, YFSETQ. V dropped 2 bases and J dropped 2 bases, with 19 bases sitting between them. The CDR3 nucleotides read TGCGCCAGCAGCTTAAACAGCTCGGGACTCAATCAAGAGACCCAGTACTTC. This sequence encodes CASSLNSSGLNQETQYF.

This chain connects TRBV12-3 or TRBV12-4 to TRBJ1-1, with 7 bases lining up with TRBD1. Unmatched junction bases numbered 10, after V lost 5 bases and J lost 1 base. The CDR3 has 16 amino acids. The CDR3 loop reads CASSPGTDARNTEAFF. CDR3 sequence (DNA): TGTGCCAGCAGTCCCGGGACAGACGCCAGGAACACTGAAGCTTTCTTT.

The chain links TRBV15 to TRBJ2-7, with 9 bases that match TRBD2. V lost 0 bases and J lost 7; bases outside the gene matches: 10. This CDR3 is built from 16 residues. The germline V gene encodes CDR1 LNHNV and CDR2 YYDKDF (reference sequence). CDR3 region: CATSRDVAGGQREQYF. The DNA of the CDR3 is TGTGCCACCAGCAGAGATGTGGCGGGAGGGCAGCGGGAGCAGTACTTC. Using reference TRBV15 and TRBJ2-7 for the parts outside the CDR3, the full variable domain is DAMVIQNPRYQVTQFGKPVTLSCSQTLNHNVMYWYQQKSSQAPKLLFHYYDKDFNNEADTPDNFQSRRPNTSFCFLDIRSPGLGDTAMYLCATSRDVAGGQREQYFGPGTRLTVT.

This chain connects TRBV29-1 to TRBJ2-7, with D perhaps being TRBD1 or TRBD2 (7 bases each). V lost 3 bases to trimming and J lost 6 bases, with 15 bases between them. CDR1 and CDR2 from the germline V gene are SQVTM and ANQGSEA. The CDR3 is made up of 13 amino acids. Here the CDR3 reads CSVERGRGSEQYF. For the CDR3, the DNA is TGCAGCGTTGAGAGGGGGCGGGGGTCCGAGCAGTACTTC.

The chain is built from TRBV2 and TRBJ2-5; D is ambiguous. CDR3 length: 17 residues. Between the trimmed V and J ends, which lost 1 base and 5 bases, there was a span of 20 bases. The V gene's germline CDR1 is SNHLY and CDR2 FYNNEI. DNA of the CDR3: TGTGCCAGCAGTGAAGACCTAAGGACCCTACCTGGGGAGACCCAGTACTTC. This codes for CASSEDLRTLPGETQYF.